This T cell receptor (beta chain) was retrieved from a study of blood T cells in healthy people across ages. Broader study findings: Any conclusive comparison of naive versus antigen-experienced cells was prevented by using unsorted PBMCs. Comparison with aged donors showed that long-lived donors had more naive CD4+ cells and higher diversity. Age advanced and TCR beta diversity per million T cells fell, roughly linearly.

Sample-barcoded 5' priming and a J-beta primer mix drove a second PCR of roughly 7 to 11 cycles. TCRdb reanalysed the 5' RACE reads using MiXCR and keeps one entry per CDR3 protein. The repertoire holds around 1,700,000 distinct CDR3 sequences, with 28% as singletons. As for this clonotype: Its cognate antigen is unknown.

Germline trimming cut 5 bases from V and 6 bases from J; bases unmatched to any gene: 7. Germline CDR1 reads MNHEY; CDR2 reads SMNVEV (reference sequence). The CDR3 is 15 amino acids. The sequence came from a woman aged 25 to 39 in good health. The chain is built from TRBV27 and TRBJ2-1, with 10 bases that match TRBD2. The specimen sequenced was blood. CDR3 amino acids: CASSPSGRATNEQFF. CDR3 nucleotide sequence: TGTGCCAGCAGTCCCAGCGGGAGGGCTACCAATGAGCAGTTCTTC.